This record concerns one TCR beta chain sequence. Its cognate antigen has yet to be identified. No base quality values were provided; no much bigger clone lies one nucleotide off. Genomic DNA was isolated from the sorted cells so that the TCRbeta CDR3 region could be sequenced. TCRbeta CDR3 regions were sequenced using the immunoSEQ Assay. Drawn from immuneACCESS, this table holds only the in-frame rearrangements with V and J called that TCRdb kept. Clones are partly lost; checked studies trace under half to an unresolved V gene and leave the rest unexplained. Here the sample has around 65,000 clones; 91% occur a single time. About an eighth of the sample comes from the top ten. This sample stems from a study of OX40 agonist ivuxolimab in advanced cancers. Context from the whole study: Ivuxolimab was an agonistic, fully human IgG2 monoclonal antibody directed against OX40 (CD134), a costimulatory receptor. The paper reports the monotherapy dose-escalation portion (N of about 52 patients) of the phase I ivuxolimab trial. Partial responses occurred in three dose-escalation patients: two with cutaneous melanoma and one with hepatocellular carcinoma. Patients were allowed to have had prior anti-PD-1, anti-PD-L1 or anti-CTLA-4 therapy, and about 40% of the dose-escalation patients had been treated with checkpoint inhibitors. Of the roughly 51 patients in dose escalation, some 20 had hepatocellular carcinoma, about 15 had melanoma, 9 had renal cell carcinoma and 9 had head and neck cancer. The purpose of peripheral TCRbeta sequencing was to test whether ivuxolimab changed TCR sequence diversity and led to clonal T-cell expansion. In the dose-escalation cohort, about four fifths of patients were male, and the mean age was 60 years with a range of roughly 23 to 79. Intravenous ivuxolimab was administered to patients every 2 weeks at six dose levels: 0.01, 0.1, 0.3, 1.5, 3 and 10 mg/kg.

The full study reports these points: Partial responders in the 0.1-3.0 mg/kg groups had among the lowest normalized peripheral clonal expansion, especially among CD8+ T cells. Low levels of normalized T-cell clonal expansion were also seen in some nonresponding patients. Clonal expansion of both CD4+ and CD8+ blood T cells was observed from baseline to week 6 at doses 0.1 to 3.0 mg/kg. After ivuxolimab, CD8+ T cells had more expanded clones than CD4+ T cells on average. Antigen specificity was not determined for the clonally expanded peripheral T cells.

Patients with autoimmune disease history or receiving systemic immunosuppression were excluded from the trial. In every dose cohort, peripheral blood was drawn for TCR sequencing at baseline, cycle 4 day 1, and cycle 7 day 1. Samples came from an open-label, multicenter, first-in-human phase I dose-escalation trial of ivuxolimab. Adults with locally advanced or metastatic melanoma, renal cell, hepatocellular, or head and neck squamous cell carcinoma were enrolled in the trial. Before TCR sequencing, CD4+ and CD8+ T cells were separately sorted from peripheral blood. Via the germline V gene, CDR1 is SGHDT and CDR2 YYEEEE. A distance of 9 bases separates the germline ends of V and J, which lose 1 base and 4 bases respectively. Including the terminal cysteine and phenylalanine, the CDR3 comprises 13 residues. Just CDR3 DNA is preserved here, 39 bases in frame from base 1.

This chain is built from TRBV5-6 and TRBJ2-7; the D gene is not confidently resolved. The receptor comes from an adult with an advanced solid tumor such as melanoma, head and neck, liver or kidney cancer. Sample: CD4+ or CD8+ T cells sorted from blood, taken in a trial of the OX40 agonist ivuxolimab. DNA sequence: TGTGCCAGCAGCTTGAATGGTTGGTACGAGCAGTACTTC. Its protein is CASSLNGWYEQYF.